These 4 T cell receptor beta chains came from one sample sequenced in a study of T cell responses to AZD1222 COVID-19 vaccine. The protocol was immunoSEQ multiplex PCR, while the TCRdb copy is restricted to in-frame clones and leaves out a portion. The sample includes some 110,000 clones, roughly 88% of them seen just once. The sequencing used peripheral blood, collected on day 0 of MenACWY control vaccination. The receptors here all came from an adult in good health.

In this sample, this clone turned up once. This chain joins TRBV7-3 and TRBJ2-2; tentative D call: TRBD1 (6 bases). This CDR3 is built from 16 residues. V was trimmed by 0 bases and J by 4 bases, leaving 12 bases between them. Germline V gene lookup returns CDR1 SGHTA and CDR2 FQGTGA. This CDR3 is CASSLTEARGTGELFF. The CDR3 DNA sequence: TGTGCCAGCAGCTTAACGGAGGCCAGGGGCACCGGGGAGCTGTTTTTT.

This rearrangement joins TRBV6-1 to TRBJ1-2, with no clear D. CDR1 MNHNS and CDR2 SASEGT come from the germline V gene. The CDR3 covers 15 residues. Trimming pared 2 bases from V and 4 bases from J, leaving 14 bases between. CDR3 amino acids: CASSEPPPPLYGYTF. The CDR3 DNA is TGTGCCAGCAGTGAACCCCCACCCCCCCTCTATGGCTACACCTTC.

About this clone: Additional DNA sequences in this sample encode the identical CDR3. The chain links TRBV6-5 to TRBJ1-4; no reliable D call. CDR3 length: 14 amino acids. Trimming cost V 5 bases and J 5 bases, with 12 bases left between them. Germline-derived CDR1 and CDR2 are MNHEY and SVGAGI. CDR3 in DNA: TGTGCCAGCAGTAGGACGGCCTCGAATGAAAAACTGTTTTTT. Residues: CASSRTASNEKLFF.

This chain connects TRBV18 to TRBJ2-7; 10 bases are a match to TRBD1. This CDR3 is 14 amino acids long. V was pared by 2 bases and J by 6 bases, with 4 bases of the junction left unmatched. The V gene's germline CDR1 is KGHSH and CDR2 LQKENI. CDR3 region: CASSPTTGGSEQYF. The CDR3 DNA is TGTGCCAGCTCACCAACGACAGGGGGCTCCGAGCAGTACTTC.